The clone carrying this T cell receptor beta chain was detected a few times. Its specificity is not known. RNA transcripts provided the source from which TCR beta CDR3 regions were amplified. During a first-round RT-PCR of the TCR CDR3, the HTBI primer set was used. TCRdb used MiXCR to reprocess the multiplex PCR reads, holding one entry per CDR3 protein. The sample holds 300,000 to 500,000 distinct CDR3 sequences, over 12% seen once. The data were taken from a study of T cells in Graves' hyperthyroidism and ophthalmopathy. Study at large: Before treatment of any kind, peripheral blood was taken at initial diagnosis. Findings of the study overall: Classification by a 13 V-J model distinguished ophthalmopathy from stable hyperthyroidism. The blood repertoire included most of the expanded thyroid clonotypes above 0.001.

Germline V lookup: CDR1 SGHTA, CDR2 FQGNSA. V lost 4 bases to trimming and J lost 3 bases, with 12 bases between them. The CDR3 covers 15 residues. Among ophthalmopathy patients, the Clinical Activity Score reached at least 3, the NOSPECS grade reached at least 4, and duration remained under 3 months. The sequenced sample consisted of blood. The V and J genes are TRBV7-2 and TRBJ2-2; D might be TRBD1 (6 bases). This receptor was identified in a man in his forties or fifties with Graves' ophthalmopathy. Written as DNA, the CDR3 is TGTGCCAGCAGCTCAATGGACAGATACACCGGGGAGCTGTTTTTT. Translation: CASSSMDRYTGELFF.